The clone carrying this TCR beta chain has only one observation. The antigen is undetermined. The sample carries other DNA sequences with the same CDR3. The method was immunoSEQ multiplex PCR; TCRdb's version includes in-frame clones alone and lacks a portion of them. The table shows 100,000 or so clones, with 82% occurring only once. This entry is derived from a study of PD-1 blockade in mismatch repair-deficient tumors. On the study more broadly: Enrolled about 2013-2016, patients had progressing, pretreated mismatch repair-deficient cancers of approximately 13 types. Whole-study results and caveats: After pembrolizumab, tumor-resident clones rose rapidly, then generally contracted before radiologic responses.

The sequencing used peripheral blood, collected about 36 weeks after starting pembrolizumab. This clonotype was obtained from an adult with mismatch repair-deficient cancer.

The CDR3 DNA follows: TGTGCCAGTAGTCCGGGACCTTCCTACAATGAGCAGTTCTTC. The encoded protein is CASSPGPSYNEQFF. V gene TRBV19 combines with J gene TRBJ2-1, with D perhaps TRBD1 or TRBD2 (5 bases each). Trimming took off 5 bases at V and 1 base at J, with 9 bases between the two ends. The CDR3 loop spans 14 amino acids. Germline CDR1 reads LNHDA; CDR2 reads SQIVND (reference sequence). The full variable domain, its missing parts supplied by reference TRBV19 and TRBJ2-1, is DGGITQSPKYLFRKEGQNVTLSCEQNLNHDAMYWYRQDPGQGLRLIYYSQIVNDFQKGDIAEGYSVSREKKESFPLTVTSAQKNPTAFYLCASSPGPSYNEQFFGPGTRLTVL.